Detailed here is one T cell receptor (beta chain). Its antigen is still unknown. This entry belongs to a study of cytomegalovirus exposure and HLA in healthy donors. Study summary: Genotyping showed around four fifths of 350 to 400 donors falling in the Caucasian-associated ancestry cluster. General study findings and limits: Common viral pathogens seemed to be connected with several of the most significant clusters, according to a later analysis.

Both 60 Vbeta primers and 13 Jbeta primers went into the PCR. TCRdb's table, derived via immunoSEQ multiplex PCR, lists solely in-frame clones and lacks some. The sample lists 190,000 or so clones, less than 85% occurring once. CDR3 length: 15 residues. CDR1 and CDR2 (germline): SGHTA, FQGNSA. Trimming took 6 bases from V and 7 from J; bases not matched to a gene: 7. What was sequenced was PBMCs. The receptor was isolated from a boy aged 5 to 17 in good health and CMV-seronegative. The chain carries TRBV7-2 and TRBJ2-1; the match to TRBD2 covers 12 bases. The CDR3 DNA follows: TGTGCCAGCAGGTTCCGACTAGCGGGAGAAAATGAGCAGTTCTTC. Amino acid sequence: CASRFRLAGENEQFF.